Listed below are T cell receptor beta chains from one sample, sequenced in a study of patients and donors after allogeneic stem cell transplantation. One entry per CDR3 protein, called by TCRdb with MiXCR from the RT-PCR reads. The table includes roughly 12,000 distinct CDR3 sequences, about 25% detected once. The sequenced sample was blood, either unsorted or a sorted T cell fraction (not recorded which). The receptor set was obtained from a human donor who was either an allogeneic HSCT recipient or a stem cell or donor lymphocyte infusion donor (not recorded which). It is not recorded whose cells these are; they may come from a transplant donor. Both conserved end residues are part of each CDR3. Fields, in order: V gene, CDR3 length, J gene, CDR3 protein.

v_call: TRBV5-1
cdr3_length: 15
j_call: TRBJ2-2
cdr3_aa: CASSGWRTNTGELFF

v_call: TRBV7-9
cdr3_length: 14
j_call: TRBJ1-6
cdr3_aa: CASTTKGGGSPLHF

v_call: TRBV7-2
cdr3_length: 16
j_call: TRBJ1-1
cdr3_aa: CASSLARVKADTEAFF

v_call: TRBV29-1
cdr3_length: 13
j_call: TRBJ1-1
cdr3_aa: CSDFDRGSTEAFF

v_call: TRBV14
cdr3_length: 16
j_call: TRBJ1-1
cdr3_aa: CASSLTPSQWITEAFF

v_call: TRBV5-1
cdr3_length: 14
j_call: TRBJ1-2
cdr3_aa: CASSLQGRGNGYTF

v_call: TRBV4-3
cdr3_length: 15
j_call: TRBJ2-7
cdr3_aa: CASSQDGRETYEQYF

v_call: TRBV25-1
cdr3_length: 16
j_call: TRBJ2-5
cdr3_aa: CASSEGASQYQETQYF

v_call: TRBV30
cdr3_length: 15
j_call: TRBJ1-5
cdr3_aa: CAWSGGRGRNQPQHF

v_call: TRBV7-9
cdr3_length: 13
j_call: TRBJ1-1
cdr3_aa: CASSPSGGTEAFF

v_call: TRBV6-6
cdr3_length: 14
j_call: TRBJ1-3
cdr3_aa: CASRVGGSGNTIYF

v_call: TRBV7-2
cdr3_length: 13
j_call: TRBJ1-2
cdr3_aa: CASSLGPSRGYTF

v_call: TRBV6-6
cdr3_length: 15
j_call: TRBJ2-1
cdr3_aa: CASSDTGGNLQEQFF

v_call: TRBV7-9
cdr3_length: 15
j_call: TRBJ1-2
cdr3_aa: CASSNRTGGEYGYTF

v_call: TRBV7-9
cdr3_length: 16
j_call: TRBJ2-3
cdr3_aa: CASSLGLAGATDTQYF

v_call: TRBV4-2
cdr3_length: 14
j_call: TRBJ1-4
cdr3_aa: CASSRTGNNEKLFF

v_call: TRBV29-1
cdr3_length: 14
j_call: TRBJ2-3
cdr3_aa: CSAQVAGVSDTQYF

v_call: TRBV24-1
cdr3_length: 13
j_call: TRBJ1-1
cdr3_aa: CATKDRGNTEAFF